This T cell receptor beta chain is from a study of blood T cells in healthy people across ages. Findings of the study overall: When set beside aged donors, long-lived donors presented more naive CD4+ cells and higher diversity.

This clonotype was seen a few times. Its specificity is not known. Donors were healthy Caucasian individuals from Russia aged about 6 to 90. Each sample used at least 6.5 million PBMCs. A J-beta primer mix and a sample-barcoded 5' primer were used in a second PCR of roughly 6 to 11 cycles. Each CDR3 protein gets one entry after TCRdb re-called the 5' RACE reads with MiXCR. Seen here are roughly 800,000 distinct CDR3 sequences, 20% to 30% observed once, and the top ten hold 3%. A further study also used this sample, focusing on T cells of mothers and their children. That report notes: Related mother-child pairs showed slightly higher but non-significant overlap than unrelated pairs.

Specimen: blood. This receptor was identified in a boy younger than 18 in good health.

The CDR3 DNA is TGTGCCAGCAGCTCCCTGAGCGGGGGGGTACAGAGCTCCTACAATGAGCAGTTCTTC. This sequence encodes CASSSLSGGVQSSYNEQFF. The V and J genes are TRBV7-6 and TRBJ2-1; TRBD2 matches at 10 bases. Trimming cost V 4 bases and J 0 bases; bases outside gene matches: 12. The CDR3 sequence is 19 residues long. In germline, CDR1 is SGHVS, CDR2 FNYEAQ.